This T cell receptor beta chain was captured by sequencing in a study of T cell responses to AZD1222 COVID-19 vaccine. The overall study: It was second doses at about 4 or about 12 weeks that were pooled. Points from the study as a whole: Donors were chiefly white British, with a greater number of females, and clonal diversity was perhaps underestimated.

Trimming left V 3 bases short and J 1 base short, with 6 bases between. The CDR3 covers 13 residues. Germline CDR1 reads LNHDA; CDR2 reads SQIVND (reference sequence). With respect to this clone: Its antigen remains unidentified. Other DNA sequences within the sample encode an identical CDR3.

TCRdb's table, derived via immunoSEQ multiplex PCR, lists solely in-frame clones and lacks some. The sample lists 140,000 to 150,000 clones; under 95% were seen once. The clonotype comes from an adult in good health. The genes are TRBV19 and TRBJ1-1, with a tentative D call TRBD1 (5 bases). Source: peripheral blood, taken on day 0 of AZD1222 vaccination. The CDR3 protein is CASSMGRNTEAFF. DNA for the CDR3: TGTGCCAGTAGTATGGGGCGGAACACTGAAGCTTTCTTT.